This record covers a single T cell receptor beta chain. Its antigen remains unidentified. The sample originates from a study of response to subunit inactivated influenza vaccine. Study outcomes and limitations: Authors suggested few new T cells are recruited by each seasonal influenza vaccination.

Germline-derived CDR1 and CDR2 are DFQATT and SNEGSKA (reference sequence). Trimming took off 1 base at V and 0 bases at J, with 16 bases between the two ends. There are 17 residues in the CDR3. TCRdb reprocessed the RT-PCR reads via MiXCR and lists one record per CDR3 protein. The table records approximately 500,000 distinct CDR3 sequences, 13% to 15% of them present only once. V usage is TRBV20-1 and J usage is TRBJ1-5; no clear D gene. The clonotype was recovered from a man over 45 who received an inactivated influenza vaccine. The material sequenced was PBMCs from blood, taken roughly 12 days after vaccination. CDR3 region: CSARGSGVGISNQPQHF. The CDR3, as DNA: TGCAGTGCTAGAGGGTCCGGGGTTGGGATTAGCAATCAGCCCCAGCATTTT.